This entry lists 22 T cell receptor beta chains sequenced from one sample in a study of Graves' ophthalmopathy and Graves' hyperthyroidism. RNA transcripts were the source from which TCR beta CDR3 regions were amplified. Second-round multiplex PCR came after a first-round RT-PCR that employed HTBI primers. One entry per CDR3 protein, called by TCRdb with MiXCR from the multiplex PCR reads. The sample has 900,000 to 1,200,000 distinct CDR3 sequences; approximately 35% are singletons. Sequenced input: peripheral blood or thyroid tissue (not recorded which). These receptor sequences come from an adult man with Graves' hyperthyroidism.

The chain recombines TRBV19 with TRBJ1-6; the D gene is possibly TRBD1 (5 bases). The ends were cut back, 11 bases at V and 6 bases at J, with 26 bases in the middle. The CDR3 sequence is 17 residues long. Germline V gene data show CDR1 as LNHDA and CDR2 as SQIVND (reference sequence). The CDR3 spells CAWALGQPLTLNSPLHF. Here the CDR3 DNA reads TGTGCCTGGGCCCTGGGGCAGCCGTTAACACTTAATTCACCCCTCCACTTT. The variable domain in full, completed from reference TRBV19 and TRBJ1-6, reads DGGITQSPKYLFRKEGQNVTLSCEQNLNHDAMYWYRQDPGQGLRLIYYSQIVNDFQKGDIAEGYSVSREKKESFPLTVTSAQKNPTAFYLCAWALGQPLTLNSPLHFGNGTRLTVT.

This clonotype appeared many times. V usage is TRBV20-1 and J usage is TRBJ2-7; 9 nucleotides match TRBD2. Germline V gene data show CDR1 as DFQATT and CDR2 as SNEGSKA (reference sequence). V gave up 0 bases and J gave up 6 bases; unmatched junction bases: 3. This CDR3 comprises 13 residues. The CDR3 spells CSARDLAGSEQYF. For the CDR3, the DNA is TGCAGTGCTAGAGACCTAGCGGGAAGCGAGCAGTACTTC.

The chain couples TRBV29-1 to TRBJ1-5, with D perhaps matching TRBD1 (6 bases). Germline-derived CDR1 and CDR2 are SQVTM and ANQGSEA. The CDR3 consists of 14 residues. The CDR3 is CSATDEGGNQPQHF. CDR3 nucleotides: TGCAGTGCAACTGACGAGGGGGGCAATCAGCCCCAGCATTTT.

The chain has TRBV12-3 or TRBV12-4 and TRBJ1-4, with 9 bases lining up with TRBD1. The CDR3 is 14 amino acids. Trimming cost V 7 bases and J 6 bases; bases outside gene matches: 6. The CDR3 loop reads CASNTGGNDEKLFF. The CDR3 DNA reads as TGTGCCAGCAATACAGGGGGCAACGATGAAAAACTGTTTTTT.

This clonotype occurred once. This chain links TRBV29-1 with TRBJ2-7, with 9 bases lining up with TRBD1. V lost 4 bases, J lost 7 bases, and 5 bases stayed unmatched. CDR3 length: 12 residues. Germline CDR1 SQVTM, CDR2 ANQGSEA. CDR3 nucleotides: TGCAGCGTTGCCGGGACAGGGCGGGAGCAGTACTTC. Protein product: CSVAGTGREQYF.

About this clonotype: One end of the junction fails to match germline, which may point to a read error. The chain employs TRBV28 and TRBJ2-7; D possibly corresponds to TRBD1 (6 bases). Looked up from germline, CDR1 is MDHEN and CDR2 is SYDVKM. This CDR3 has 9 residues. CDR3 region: CATGPDRDF. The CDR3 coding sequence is TGTGCCACCGGTCCGGACAGAGACTTC.

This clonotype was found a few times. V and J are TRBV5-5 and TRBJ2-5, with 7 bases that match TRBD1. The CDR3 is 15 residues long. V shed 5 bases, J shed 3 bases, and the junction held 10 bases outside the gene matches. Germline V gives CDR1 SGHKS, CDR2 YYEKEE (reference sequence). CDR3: CASRPGTAGEETQYF. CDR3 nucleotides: TGTGCCAGCAGACCCGGGACAGCTGGGGAAGAGACCCAGTACTTC.

The CDR3 is CASSYAPAGTEAFF. The CDR3 nucleotides are TGTGCCAGCAGTTACGCTCCGGCAGGAACTGAAGCTTTCTTT. The chain couples TRBV6-5 to TRBJ1-1; D is unclear. V dropped 2 bases and J dropped 5 bases, with 12 bases sitting between them. The CDR3 consists of 14 residues. The germline V gene has CDR1 MNHEY and CDR2 SVGAGI.

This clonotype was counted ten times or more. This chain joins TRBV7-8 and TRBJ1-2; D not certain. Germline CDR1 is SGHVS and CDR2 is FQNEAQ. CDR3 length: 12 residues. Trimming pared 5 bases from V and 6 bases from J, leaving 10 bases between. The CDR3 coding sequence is TGTGCCAGCAGCAAACGGGGTGATGGCTACACCTTC. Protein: CASSKRGDGYTF.

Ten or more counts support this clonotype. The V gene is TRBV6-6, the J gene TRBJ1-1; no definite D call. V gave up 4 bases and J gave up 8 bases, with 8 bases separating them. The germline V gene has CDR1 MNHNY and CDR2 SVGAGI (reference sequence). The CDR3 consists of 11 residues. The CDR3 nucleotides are TGTGCCAGCAGTTCCACGGTCGAAGCTTTCTTT. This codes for CASSSTVEAFF.

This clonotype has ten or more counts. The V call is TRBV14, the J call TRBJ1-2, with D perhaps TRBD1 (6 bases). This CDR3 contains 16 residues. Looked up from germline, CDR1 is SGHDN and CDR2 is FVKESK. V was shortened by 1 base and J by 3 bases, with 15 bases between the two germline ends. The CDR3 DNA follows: TGTGCCAGCAGCCAAGCTAAAACGAGGGGGGACTATGGCTACACCTTC. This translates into CASSQAKTRGDYGYTF.

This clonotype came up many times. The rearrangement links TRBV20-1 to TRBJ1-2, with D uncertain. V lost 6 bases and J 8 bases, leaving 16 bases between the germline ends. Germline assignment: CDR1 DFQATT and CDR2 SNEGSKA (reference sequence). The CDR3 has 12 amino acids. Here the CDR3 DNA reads TGCAGTGCCATTTCGTGGGCGATCGGCTACACCTTC. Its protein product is CSAISWAIGYTF.

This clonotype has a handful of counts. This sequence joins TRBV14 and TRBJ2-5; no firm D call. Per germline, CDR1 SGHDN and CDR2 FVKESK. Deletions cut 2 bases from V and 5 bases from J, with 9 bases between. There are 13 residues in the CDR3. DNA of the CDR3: TGTGCCAGCAGCCAACTACGTTCCGAGACCCAGTACTTC. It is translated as CASSQLRSETQYF.

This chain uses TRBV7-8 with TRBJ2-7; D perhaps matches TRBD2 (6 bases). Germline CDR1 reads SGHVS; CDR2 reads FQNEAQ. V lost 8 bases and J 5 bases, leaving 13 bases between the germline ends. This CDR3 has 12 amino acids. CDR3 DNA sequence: TGTGCCAGCTGGGGGGTAGAAGACGAGCAGTACTTC. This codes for CASWGVEDEQYF. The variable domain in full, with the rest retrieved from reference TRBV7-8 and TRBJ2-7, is GAGVSQSPRYKVAKRGQDVALRCDPISGHVSLFWYQQALGQGPEFLTYFQNEAQLDKSGLPSDRFFAERPEGSVSTLKIQRTQQEDSAVYLCASWGVEDEQYFGPGTRLTVT.

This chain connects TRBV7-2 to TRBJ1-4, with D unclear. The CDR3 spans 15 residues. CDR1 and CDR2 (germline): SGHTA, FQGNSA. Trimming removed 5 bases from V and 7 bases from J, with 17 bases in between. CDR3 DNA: TGTGCCAGCAGCACTTGGACGGAGAACACTGAAAAACTGTTTTTT. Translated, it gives CASSTWTENTEKLFF. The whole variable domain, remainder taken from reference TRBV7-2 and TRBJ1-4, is GAGVSQSPSNKVTEKGKDVELRCDPISGHTALYWYRQSLGQGLEFLIYFQGNSAPDKSGLPSDRFSAERTGGSVSTLTIQRTQQEDSAVYLCASSTWTENTEKLFFGSGTQLSVL.

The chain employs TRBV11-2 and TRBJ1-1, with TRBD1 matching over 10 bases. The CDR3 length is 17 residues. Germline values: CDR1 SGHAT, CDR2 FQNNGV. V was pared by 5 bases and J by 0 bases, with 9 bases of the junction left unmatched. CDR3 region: CASSNHRDRGLNTEAFF. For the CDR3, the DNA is TGTGCCAGCAGCAATCATCGGGACAGGGGATTGAACACTGAAGCTTTCTTT.

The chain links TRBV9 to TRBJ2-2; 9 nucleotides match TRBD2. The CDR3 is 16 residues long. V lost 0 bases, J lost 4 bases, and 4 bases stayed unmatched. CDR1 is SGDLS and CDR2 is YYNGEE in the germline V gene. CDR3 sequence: CASSVGLADPTGELFF. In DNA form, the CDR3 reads TGTGCCAGCAGCGTAGGACTAGCGGATCCCACCGGGGAGCTGTTTTTT.

The CDR3 sequence is CSVGDAQGGYTF. The CDR3 DNA is TGCAGCGTGGGGGACGCCCAGGGGGGCTACACCTTC. The chain has TRBV29-1 and TRBJ1-2; tentative D call: TRBD1 (6 bases). Trimming removed 6 bases at V and 8 bases at J, with 16 bases between. Looked up from germline, CDR1 is SQVTM and CDR2 is ANQGSEA. The CDR3 extends over 12 amino acids.

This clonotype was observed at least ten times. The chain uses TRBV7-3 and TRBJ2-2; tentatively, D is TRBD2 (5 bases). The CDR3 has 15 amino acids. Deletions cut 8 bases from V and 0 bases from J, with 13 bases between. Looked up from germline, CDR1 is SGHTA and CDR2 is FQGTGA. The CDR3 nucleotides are TGTGCCAGCCGTAGGGCGGGTGCGAACACCGGGGAGCTGTTTTTT. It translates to CASRRAGANTGELFF.

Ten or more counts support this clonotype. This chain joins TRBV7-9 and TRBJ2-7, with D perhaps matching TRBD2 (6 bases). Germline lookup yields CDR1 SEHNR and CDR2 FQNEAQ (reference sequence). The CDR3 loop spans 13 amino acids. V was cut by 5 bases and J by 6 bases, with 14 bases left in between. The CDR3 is CASSPARAGEQYF. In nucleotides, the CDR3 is TGTGCCAGCAGCCCTGCCAGAGCGGGCGAGCAGTACTTC.

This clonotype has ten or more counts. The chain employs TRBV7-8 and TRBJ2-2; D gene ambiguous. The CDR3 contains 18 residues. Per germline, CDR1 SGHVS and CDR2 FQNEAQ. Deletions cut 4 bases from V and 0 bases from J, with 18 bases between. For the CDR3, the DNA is TGTGCCAGCAGCTCCAAGGGTTTAGATCTCGCGAACACCGGGGAGCTGTTTTTT. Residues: CASSSKGLDLANTGELFF.

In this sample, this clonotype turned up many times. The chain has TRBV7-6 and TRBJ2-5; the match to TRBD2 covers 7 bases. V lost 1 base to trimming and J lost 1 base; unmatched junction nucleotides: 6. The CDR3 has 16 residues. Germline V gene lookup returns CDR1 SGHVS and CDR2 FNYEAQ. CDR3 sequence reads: CASSLVPGGGQETQYF. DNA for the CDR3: TGTGCCAGCAGCTTAGTGCCGGGCGGGGGCCAAGAGACCCAGTACTTC.